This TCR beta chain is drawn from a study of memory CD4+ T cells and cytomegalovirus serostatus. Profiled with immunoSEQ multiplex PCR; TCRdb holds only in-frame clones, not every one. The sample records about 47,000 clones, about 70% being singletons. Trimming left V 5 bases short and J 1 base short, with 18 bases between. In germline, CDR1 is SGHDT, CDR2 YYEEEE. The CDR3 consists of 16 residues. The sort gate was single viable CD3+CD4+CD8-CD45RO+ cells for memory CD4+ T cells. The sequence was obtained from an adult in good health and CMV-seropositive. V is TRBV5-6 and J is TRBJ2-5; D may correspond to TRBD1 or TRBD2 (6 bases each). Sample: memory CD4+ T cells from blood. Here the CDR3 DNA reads TGTGCCAGCAGTCTCTACGGGGGCGCGGGCCAAGAGACCCAGTACTTC. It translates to CASSLYGGAGQETQYF.